Listed below are T cell receptor beta chains from one sample, sequenced in a study of blood T cell repertoires in COVID-19. TCRdb's table, derived via immunoSEQ multiplex PCR, lists solely in-frame clones and lacks some. This table holds roughly 200,000 clones, around 84% found once. The sequencing input was peripheral blood. The receptor source for this set is an elderly man with acute or convalescent COVID-19. Each CDR3 is given with its conserved first and last residue.

V gene: TRBV11-2
J gene: TRBJ1-4
CDR3 protein: CASSLGDRLFKLFF

V gene: TRBV10-3
J gene: TRBJ2-5
CDR3 protein: CAISLAEQETQYF

V gene: TRBV24-1
J gene: TRBJ2-5
CDR3 protein: CATSDSLRSGGLQETQYF

V gene: TRBV5-5
J gene: TRBJ2-7
CDR3 protein: CASSLSEGTGSYEQYF

V gene: TRBV15
J gene: TRBJ2-1
CDR3 protein: CATSRGGRASYNEQFF

V gene: TRBV4-2
J gene: TRBJ2-3
CDR3 protein: CASSEGLAGVGTDTQYF

V gene: TRBV15
J gene: TRBJ2-7
CDR3 protein: CATSRTGYEQYF

V gene: TRBV9
J gene: TRBJ2-5
CDR3 protein: CASSVVSGSTGETQYF

V gene: TRBV30
J gene: TRBJ1-4
CDR3 protein: CAWSPGTGKNEKLFF

V gene: TRBV2
J gene: TRBJ2-2
CDR3 protein: CASGGSSRTGELFF

V gene: TRBV5-6
J gene: TRBJ2-7
CDR3 protein: CASSLGRDLAGVFSYEQYF

V gene: TRBV27
J gene: TRBJ2-2
CDR3 protein: CASSAWRGAVTNTGELFF

V gene: TRBV6-5
J gene: TRBJ2-7
CDR3 protein: CASKSGRAPYEQYF

V gene: TRBV18
J gene: TRBJ2-1
CDR3 protein: CASSPGGSTYNEQFF

V gene: TRBV25-1
J gene: TRBJ2-1
CDR3 protein: CASSEPGSNYNEQFF

V gene: TRBV27
J gene: TRBJ2-4
CDR3 protein: CAGGGKTGFIAKNIQYF

V gene: TRBV7-4
J gene: TRBJ2-1
CDR3 protein: CASSSLANEQFF

V gene: TRBV5-4
J gene: TRBJ2-1
CDR3 protein: CASRPNLGTSGEREFF

V gene: TRBV29-1
J gene: TRBJ2-2
CDR3 protein: CSVAYGGGSSGELFF

V gene: TRBV5-1
J gene: TRBJ1-6
CDR3 protein: CASSLLGQEANSPLHF

V gene: TRBV27
J gene: TRBJ1-1
CDR3 protein: CASSLLTGVSNTEAFF

V gene: TRBV7-9
J gene: TRBJ2-2
CDR3 protein: CASSLAQIRGQTAGELFF

V gene: TRBV2
J gene: TRBJ2-1
CDR3 protein: CASSGDSGSGRFF

V gene: TRBV28
J gene: TRBJ1-5
CDR3 protein: CASSRTGGNQPQHF

V gene: TRBV15
J gene: TRBJ2-2
CDR3 protein: CATSRVRDYTGELFF

V gene: TRBV2
J gene: TRBJ1-5
CDR3 protein: CASSVQTTQPQHF

V gene: TRBV27
J gene: TRBJ2-7
CDR3 protein: CASRYTGTYEQYF

V gene: TRBV7-2
J gene: TRBJ2-4
CDR3 protein: CASSSRTSPRVIQYF

V gene: TRBV7-2
J gene: TRBJ2-1
CDR3 protein: CAQGGRARSEQFF

V gene: TRBV4-1
J gene: TRBJ2-7
CDR3 protein: CASSQDGEGGSYEQYF